The T cell receptor (beta chain) described here comes from a study of T cells in Graves' hyperthyroidism and ophthalmopathy. Looking at the study overall: Peripheral blood was acquired at first diagnosis, ahead of any therapy whatsoever.

This clonotype was picked up many times. Its specificity is unknown. General study findings and limits: Patients with ophthalmopathy were separated from those with stable hyperthyroidism by a 13 V-J model. Also found in blood were most expanded thyroid clonotypes above 0.001.

Germline CDR1 and CDR2: WSHSY and SAAADI. V gave up 8 bases and J gave up 5 bases, with 19 bases separating them. CDR3 length equals 14 residues. RNA transcripts provided the source from which TCR beta CDR3 regions were amplified. TCR CDR3 underwent first-round RT-PCR with the HTBI primer set. From the multiplex PCR reads, TCRdb called clonotypes with MiXCR, one entry per CDR3 protein. The sample consists of about 550,000 distinct CDR3 sequences, more than 20% of them appearing once. The receptor comes from a man younger than 35 with Graves' hyperthyroidism. V gene TRBV10-2 combines with J gene TRBJ2-7; D might be TRBD1 or TRBD2, each matching 5 bases. The specimen was blood. CDR3 nucleotide sequence: TGCGCCAGCCGCAACTTTCCCGGGACCCACGAGCAGTACTTC. It codes for CASRNFPGTHEQYF.